The 30 T cell receptor beta chains reported below all come from one sample, sequenced in a study of PD-L1 blockade in urothelial cancer. Sequencing was performed with immunoSEQ multiplex PCR; in TCRdb, only in-frame clones are kept and a portion is missing. The data hold about 15,000 clones, with about nine tenths observed a single time. The specimen comprised PBMCs, sampled around atezolizumab (anti-PD-L1) treatment. These receptors all come from a man in his fifties with urothelial cancer.

The J gene is TRBJ1-6, the V gene TRBV5-5; the D gene is possibly TRBD1 (5 bases). V lost 1 base and J 9 bases, leaving 11 bases between the germline ends. Germline CDR1 SGHKS, CDR2 YYEKEE (reference sequence). The CDR3 is 14 residues long. This CDR3 is CASSLLQGSSPLHF. CDR3 sequence (DNA): TGTGCCAGCAGCTTGCTTCAGGGTAGTTCACCCCTCCACTTT. The whole variable domain, filled in from reference TRBV5-5 and TRBJ1-6, reads DAGVTQSPTHLIKTRGQQVTLRCSPISGHKSVSWYQQVLGQGPQFIFQYYEKEERGRGNFPDRFSARQFPNYSSELNVNALLLGDSALYLCASSLLQGSSPLHFGNGTRLTVT.

CDR3 DNA: TGTGCCAGCAGTTTAGCGGCCCCGGGGAGCAATCAGCCCCAGCATTTT. It translates to CASSLAAPGSNQPQHF. The chain carries TRBV27 and TRBJ1-5; no clear D gene. The CDR3 has 16 residues. Germline values: CDR1 MNHEY, CDR2 SMNVEV (reference sequence). Trimming stripped 2 bases from V and 1 base from J, with 12 bases between.

J is TRBJ2-7 and V is TRBV27, with 11 bases identical to TRBD2. CDR1 and CDR2 (germline): MNHEY, SMNVEV (reference sequence). This CDR3 contains 15 residues. With 1 base clipped from V and 5 bases from J, the junction kept 4 bases outside the gene matches. CDR3 in amino acids: CASSLLGLAVDEQYF. CDR3 DNA: TGTGCCAGCAGTTTATTGGGACTAGCGGTGGACGAGCAGTACTTC.

The chain joins TRBV29-1 to TRBJ2-1; tentatively, D is TRBD1 (7 bases). Trimming shortened V by 4 bases and J by 2 bases, and 18 bases separated the two germline ends. Germline-derived CDR1 and CDR2 are SQVTM and ANQGSEA. The CDR3 length is 16 residues. CDR3: CSVGIPRGATYNEQFF. DNA of the CDR3: TGCAGCGTTGGTATTCCCAGGGGGGCGACCTACAATGAGCAGTTCTTC.

V and J are TRBV10-3 and TRBJ2-7; 8 bases line up with TRBD2. Looked up from germline, CDR1 is ENHRY and CDR2 is SYGVKD. Trimming cost V 10 bases and J 1 base; bases outside gene matches: 9. This CDR3 is 14 amino acids long. The CDR3 nucleotides are TGTGCCACCCGGACAACTAGCGGTTCCTACGAGCAGTACTTC. It codes for CATRTTSGSYEQYF.

This chain links TRBV28 with TRBJ1-5; 11 bases map to TRBD1. The CDR3 is 15 residues long. The germline V gene has CDR1 MDHEN and CDR2 SYDVKM. V lost 6 bases, J lost 6 bases, and 7 bases stayed unmatched. The CDR3 sequence: CASSLPGQGGQPQHF. For the CDR3, the DNA is TGTGCCAGCAGCTTGCCGGGACAGGGGGGTCAGCCCCAGCATTTT.

V gene TRBV18 combines with J gene TRBJ1-1; a possible D gene is TRBD1 (6 bases). V was pared by 3 bases and J by 1 base, with 15 bases between. The germline gives CDR1 KGHSH, CDR2 LQKENI. This CDR3 has 16 residues. CDR3 sequence (DNA): TGTGCCAGCTCACCTTACCCGGCGACAGGGAACACTGAAGCTTTCTTT. This encodes CASSPYPATGNTEAFF.

The chain combines TRBV27 with TRBJ2-1; D unresolved. Germline V gives CDR1 MNHEY, CDR2 SMNVEV (reference sequence). The CDR3 totals 13 residues. V was shortened by 7 bases and J by 2 bases, with 9 bases between the two germline ends. CDR3 protein: CASKNGAYNEQFF. The CDR3 coding sequence is TGTGCCAGCAAGAATGGAGCCTACAATGAGCAGTTCTTC.

The chain is built from TRBV10-1 and TRBJ2-5; D ambiguous. The CDR3 length is 14 residues. Germline V gene lookup returns CDR1 WNHNN and CDR2 SYGVQD (reference sequence). V lost 3 bases to trimming and J lost 1 base, with 9 bases between them. The CDR3 loop reads CASSDQQIQETQYF. CDR3 nucleotide sequence: TGCGCCAGCAGTGACCAACAGATCCAAGAGACCCAGTACTTC.

The chain is built from TRBV9 and TRBJ2-5; 13 bases are a match to TRBD2. Per the germline V gene, CDR1 is SGDLS and CDR2 is YYNGEE. Trimming took 4 bases from V and 4 from J; bases not matched to a gene: 7. The CDR3 has 16 amino acids. CDR3 sequence reads: CASSPRLAGGLETQYF. The CDR3 region has the DNA TGTGCCAGCAGCCCCCGACTAGCGGGGGGATTAGAGACCCAGTACTTC.

V is TRBV7-9 and J is TRBJ1-6; no clear D. Trimming shortened V by 5 bases and J by 2 bases, and 22 bases separated the two germline ends. Germline CDR1 is SEHNR and CDR2 is FQNEAQ (reference sequence). The CDR3 runs to 19 residues. The chain's CDR3 is CASSPGEWQDGPYNSPLHF. The CDR3 nucleotides are TGTGCCAGCAGCCCCGGGGAATGGCAGGACGGCCCCTATAATTCACCCCTCCACTTT.

J is TRBJ2-3 and V is TRBV4-3; the match to TRBD2 covers 13 bases. The V gene end was trimmed by 3 bases and the J gene end by 6 bases; junction bases not matched to a gene: 3. The V gene's germline CDR1 is LGHNA and CDR2 YSLEER. The CDR3 runs to 15 residues. CDR3 amino acids: CASSHGLAGADTQYF. CDR3 coding DNA: TGCGCCAGCAGCCACGGACTAGCGGGAGCCGATACGCAGTATTTT.

This clone was observed a few times. The chain combines TRBV5-5 with TRBJ2-5, with a possible D match to TRBD1 (5 bases). Germline assignment: CDR1 SGHKS and CDR2 YYEKEE (reference sequence). The length of the CDR3 is 13 residues. V lost 1 base to trimming and J lost 3 bases, with 7 bases between them. CDR3 in amino acids: CASSLPGKETQYF. Here the CDR3 DNA reads TGTGCCAGCAGCTTGCCAGGGAAAGAGACCCAGTACTTC.

V is TRBV6-6 and J is TRBJ2-7; D is perhaps TRBD1 (6 bases). V was trimmed by 6 bases and J by 2 bases, leaving 11 bases between them. CDR3 size: 13 residues. Germline V gives CDR1 MNHNY, CDR2 SVGAGI (reference sequence). The CDR3 DNA follows: TGTGCCAGCAGCCTCGGACAGCCCTACGAGCAGTACTTC. As protein: CASSLGQPYEQYF.

CDR3 nucleotides: TGTGCCAGCAGTTTTCTCGCCACAGGGACACTCACAGATACGCAGTATTTT. It translates to CASSFLATGTLTDTQYF. The gene calls are TRBV27 and TRBJ2-3; a weak D match, TRBD1 (6 bases). The CDR3 totals 17 residues. Trimming took off 3 bases at V and 2 bases at J, with 18 bases between the two ends. CDR1 MNHEY and CDR2 SMNVEV come from the germline V gene (reference sequence).

The V call is TRBV27, the J call TRBJ2-1, with 7 bases matching TRBD2. Trimming removed 2 bases from V and 5 bases from J; junction bases left unmatched: 3. The CDR3 consists of 14 residues. Germline loops: CDR1 MNHEY, CDR2 SMNVEV (reference sequence). CDR3 sequence: CASSLSGDDNEQFF. CDR3 nucleotide sequence: TGTGCCAGCAGTTTAAGCGGGGACGACAATGAGCAGTTCTTC.

The V gene is TRBV5-4, the J gene TRBJ2-5, with 14 positions matching TRBD2. CDR1 SGHNT and CDR2 YYREEE come from the germline V gene (reference sequence). The trim removed 4 bases at V and 4 bases at J, leaving 6 bases unmatched. The CDR3 covers 16 residues. CDR3 loop: CASSPRLAGGLETQYF. CDR3 DNA sequence: TGTGCCAGCAGCCCCAGACTAGCGGGAGGGTTAGAGACCCAGTACTTC.

A remark on this clone: Relative to the germline gene, one junction end is altered; a read error may explain this. The gene calls are TRBV7-9 and TRBJ1-2; D possibly corresponds to TRBD1 (6 bases). CDR3 length equals 14 residues. CDR1 and CDR2 (germline): SEHNR, FQNEAQ (reference sequence). The CDR3 is CASTTNPDTGLFPF. CDR3 coding DNA: TGTGCCAGCACCACGAACCCGGATACAGGGCTCTTCCCCTTC. Based on the CDR3 plus reference TRBV7-9 and TRBJ1-2, the full variable domain is DTGVSQNPRHKITKRGQNVTFRCDPISEHNRLYWYRQTLGQGPEFLTYFQNEAQLEKSRLLSDRFSAERPKGSFSTLEIQRTEQGDSAMYLCASTTNPDTGLFPFGSGTRLTVV.

The chain links TRBV5-1 to TRBJ2-7; D unresolved. Germline CDR1 reads SGHRS; CDR2 reads YFSETQ. Trimming removed 1 base at V and 5 bases at J, with 10 bases between. There are 13 residues in the CDR3. The CDR3 DNA sequence: TGCGCCAGCAGCTTGTCCGCTTTAGACGAGCAGTACTTC. Its translation: CASSLSALDEQYF.

V gene TRBV5-6 combines with J gene TRBJ2-7, with D possibly being TRBD2 (7 bases). V lost 4 bases to trimming and J lost 5 bases, with 19 bases between them. Germline CDR1 reads SGHDT; CDR2 reads YYEEEE. This CDR3 region has 15 residues. This chain's CDR3 is CASSGGGTRIHEQYF. The CDR3 nucleotides are TGTGCCAGCAGCGGGGGGGGCACGAGGATCCACGAGCAGTACTTC.

The genes are TRBV6-6 and TRBJ1-5; a weak D match, TRBD1 (5 bases). V was cut by 2 bases and J by 1 base, with 9 bases left in between. CDR3 length equals 15 residues. From germline, CDR1 is MNHNY and CDR2 SVGAGI (reference sequence). The CDR3 nucleotides are TGTGCCAGCAGTTACGAGAAGGGGAGCAATCAGCCCCAGCATTTT. Translation: CASSYEKGSNQPQHF.

The rearrangement uses TRBV5-1 and TRBJ2-2, with 9 bases matching TRBD2. From germline, CDR1 is SGHRS and CDR2 YFSETQ. J gave up 5 bases and V 1 base, and 3 bases lay outside the gene matches. This CDR3 is 15 amino acids long. CDR3: CASSLTSGSTGELFF. Here the CDR3 DNA reads TGCGCCAGCAGCTTGACTAGCGGGTCGACCGGGGAGCTGTTTTTT.

This sequence joins TRBV11-2 and TRBJ2-4, with D possibly matching TRBD2 (6 bases). This CDR3 is 17 amino acids long. Germline CDR1 is SGHAT and CDR2 is FQNNGV. V lost 5 bases, J lost 4 bases, and 21 bases lay in between. The CDR3 protein is CASSHPRREAGKNIQYF. The CDR3 bases are TGTGCCAGCAGCCATCCGCGCAGGGAGGCGGGGAAAAACATTCAGTACTTC.

This chain connects TRBV30 to TRBJ1-2; D gene unclear. The V end was cut by 1 base, the J end by 4 bases, with 10 bases between. CDR3 size: 13 residues. Per germline, CDR1 GTSNPN and CDR2 SVGIG (reference sequence). CDR3 protein: CAWSALDIYGYTF. In nucleotides, the CDR3 is TGTGCCTGGAGTGCGTTAGACATCTATGGCTACACCTTC.

V gene TRBV6-5 combines with J gene TRBJ2-5; a weak D match, TRBD1 (6 bases). The V gene's germline CDR1 is MNHEY and CDR2 SVGAGI. V was trimmed by 2 bases and J by 5 bases, leaving 15 bases between them. CDR3 size: 15 residues. The chain's CDR3 is CASSYAGVRGETQYF. In nucleotides, the CDR3 is TGTGCCAGCAGTTACGCAGGGGTTCGAGGGGAGACCCAGTACTTC.

The chain recombines TRBV5-4 with TRBJ1-2; D uncertain. This CDR3 is built from 16 residues. Between the trimmed V and J ends, which lost 4 bases and 3 bases, there was a span of 19 bases. Germline V gives CDR1 SGHNT, CDR2 YYREEE (reference sequence). CDR3 nucleotides: TGTGCCAGCAGCAGCGGCCTGGGAGGCCAAGACTATGGCTACACCTTC. Its protein is CASSSGLGGQDYGYTF.

The V gene is TRBV7-2, the J gene TRBJ2-7; 10 nucleotides line up with TRBD1. CDR1 is SGHTA, CDR2 FQGNSA, per germline. J was trimmed by 7 bases and V by 4 bases; bases with no gene match: 7. This CDR3 has 14 residues. This CDR3 reads CASSWGQGNTEQYF. The CDR3 DNA follows: TGTGCCAGCAGCTGGGGACAGGGGAATACAGAGCAGTACTTC.

The chain is built from TRBV28 and TRBJ1-1, with a tentative D call TRBD1 (6 bases). Trimming removed 6 bases at V and 7 bases at J, with 15 bases between. The CDR3 contains 13 residues. Germline V gene lookup returns CDR1 MDHEN and CDR2 SYDVKM. This chain's CDR3 is CASSTGIVSEAFF. DNA of the CDR3: TGTGCCAGCAGCACAGGGATTGTGAGTGAAGCTTTCTTT.

The V and J genes are TRBV6-6 and TRBJ1-2; TRBD1 agrees at 7 bases. The V gene's germline CDR1 is MNHNY and CDR2 SVGAGI (reference sequence). This CDR3 is built from 8 residues. With 8 bases clipped from V and 14 bases from J, the junction kept 2 bases outside the gene matches. CDR3 in DNA: TGTGCCAGCGGGACAGTTACCTTC. Translated, it gives CASGTVTF.

The chain joins TRBV9 to TRBJ2-3, with 10 bases matching TRBD2. This CDR3 region has 15 residues. Germline values: CDR1 SGDLS, CDR2 YYNGEE. The V and J ends lost 3 bases and 0 bases, in that order; junction bases with no gene match: 1. CDR3 protein: CASSELAGSTDTQYF. The CDR3 region has the DNA TGTGCCAGCAGCGAACTAGCGGGGAGCACAGATACGCAGTATTTT.